Presented here are 23 T cell receptor beta chains from one specimen sequenced in a study of OX40 agonist ivuxolimab in advanced cancers. Here immunoSEQ multiplex PCR was the method, and the copy in TCRdb shows in-frame clones only, minus some. The profile shows over 65,000 clones, about four fifths of them singletons. The specimen comprised CD4+ or CD8+ T cells sorted from blood, sampled in a trial of the OX40 agonist ivuxolimab. The receptors derive from an adult with an advanced solid tumor such as melanoma, head and neck, liver or kidney cancer.

The rearrangement uses TRBV28 and TRBJ1-6, with 7 positions matching TRBD1. The CDR3 is made up of 14 amino acids. V was pared by 6 bases and J by 8 bases, with 7 bases of the junction left unmatched. CDR1 is MDHEN, CDR2 SYDVKM, per germline. CDR3 region: CASRTGSKYSPLHF. DNA for the CDR3: TGTGCCAGCAGGACAGGGTCAAAATATTCACCCCTCCACTTT.

A single count supports this clone. The J gene is TRBJ2-3, the V gene TRBV6-6, with D unclear. CDR3 size: 14 residues. Germline CDR1 MNHNY, CDR2 SVGAGI (reference sequence). Between the trimmed V and J ends, which lost 0 bases and 6 bases, there was a span of 10 bases. In DNA form, the CDR3 reads TGTGCCAGCAGTTACTCGTTAGGTACGGATACGCAGTATTTT. Translated: CASSYSLGTDTQYF.

The V call is TRBV7-2, the J call TRBJ1-5, with D perhaps TRBD1 (6 bases). V gave up 5 bases and J gave up 4 bases, with 12 bases separating them. Germline CDR1 is SGHTA and CDR2 is FQGNSA. The CDR3 totals 14 residues. CDR3 coding DNA: TGTGCCAGCAGCCCAAGAGGGGGGAATCAGCCCCAGCATTTT. As protein: CASSPRGGNQPQHF.

The V gene is TRBV4-2, the J gene TRBJ2-5; the match to TRBD1 covers 7 bases. Germline V CDR1 and CDR2: LGHNA, YNFKEQ. The CDR3 runs 15 residues. V shed 5 bases, J shed 5 bases, and the junction held 11 bases outside the gene matches. The CDR3, as DNA: TGTGCCAGCAGCTTAACGACAGGGAGTGCGGAGACCCAGTACTTC. This sequence encodes CASSLTTGSAETQYF.

In nucleotides, the CDR3 is TGTGCCACCGGCTATGACTTGTATACGCAGTATTTT. This sequence encodes CATGYDLYTQYF. The chain has TRBV10-3 and TRBJ2-3; D gene unclear. The CDR3 runs 12 residues. Trimming shortened V by 10 bases and J by 7 bases, and 15 bases separated the two germline ends. The germline gives CDR1 ENHRY, CDR2 SYGVKD.

The chain combines TRBV5-1 with TRBJ2-3, with TRBD2 matching over 9 bases. CDR1 is SGHRS, CDR2 YFSETQ, per germline. The V gene end was trimmed by 0 bases and the J gene end by 2 bases; junction bases not matched to a gene: 4. The CDR3 extends over 16 amino acids. The CDR3 DNA reads as TGCGCCAGCAGCTTGGGTGCTAGCGGGATCACAGATACGCAGTATTTT. It translates to CASSLGASGITDTQYF. The entire variable domain, with the rest obtained from reference TRBV5-1 and TRBJ2-3, is as follows: KAGVTQTPRYLIKTRGQQVTLSCSPISGHRSVSWYQQTPGQGLQFLFEYFSETQRNKGNFPGRFSGRQFSNSRSEMNVSTLELGDSALYLCASSLGASGITDTQYFGPGTRLTVL.

This rearrangement joins TRBV25-1 to TRBJ2-7, with D possibly matching TRBD1 (5 bases). V was clipped by 6 bases and J by 0 bases, with 18 bases between them. Germline CDR1 and CDR2: MGHDK and SYGVNS. The CDR3 covers 16 residues. CDR3 bases: TGTGCCAGCAGATCCCCTGGGGCGGACCTCTCCTACGAGCAGTACTTC. Residues: CASRSPGADLSYEQYF.

The V call is TRBV6-5, the J call TRBJ2-7, with TRBD1 matching 7 bases. Per germline, CDR1 MNHEY and CDR2 SVGAGI. This CDR3 region has 14 residues. Trimming removed 6 bases from V and 3 bases from J; junction bases left unmatched: 8. The CDR3 DNA follows: TGTGCCAGCAGGCGGACAGGTTCAGGCTACGAGCAGTACTTC. Protein: CASRRTGSGYEQYF.

This chain uses TRBV7-9 with TRBJ1-4; no clear D gene. Germline CDR1 SEHNR, CDR2 FQNEAQ (reference sequence). The CDR3 has 12 residues. With 5 bases removed from V and 5 bases from J, the gap between germline ends came to 6 bases. CDR3 region: CASSRPNEKLFF. In DNA, the CDR3 is TGTGCCAGCAGCAGACCAAATGAAAAACTGTTTTTT.

The chain employs TRBV10-3 and TRBJ2-3, with D unclear. CDR1 is ENHRY, CDR2 SYGVKD, per germline. This CDR3 contains 17 residues. The V end was cut by 2 bases, the J end by 0 bases, with 15 bases between. CDR3 region: CAISEPAPVVSTDTQYF. CDR3 bases: TGTGCCATCAGTGAGCCAGCCCCGGTAGTAAGCACAGATACGCAGTATTTT.

The chain has TRBV7-2 and TRBJ1-2; D gene uncertain. CDR1 SGHTA and CDR2 FQGNSA come from the germline V gene. V was trimmed by 4 bases and J by 8 bases, leaving 14 bases between them. The CDR3 contains 13 residues. CDR3 loop: CASSSEVRNGYTF. The DNA of the CDR3 is TGTGCCAGCAGCTCAGAGGTTAGGAACGGCTACACCTTC.

The chain recombines TRBV6-6 with TRBJ1-3; D ambiguous. The germline V gene has CDR1 MNHNY and CDR2 SVGAGI (reference sequence). This CDR3 is built from 15 residues. Trimming pared 2 bases from V and 1 base from J, leaving 9 bases between. Here the CDR3 reads CASSYATDSGNTIYF. DNA for the CDR3: TGTGCCAGCAGTTACGCGACTGATTCTGGAAACACCATATATTTT.

The chain uses TRBV6-5 and TRBJ1-1; unclear D gene. Trimming removed 0 bases from V and 4 bases from J, with 6 bases in between. The length of the CDR3 is 13 residues. Germline V gene data show CDR1 as MNHEY and CDR2 as SVGAGI. DNA of the CDR3: TGTGCCAGCAGTTACTCGAGGAGCACTGAAGCTTTCTTT. Translating gives CASSYSRSTEAFF.

V gene TRBV6-6 combines with J gene TRBJ2-5; 12 nucleotides align to TRBD1. V lost 4 bases, J lost 5 bases, and 5 bases stayed unmatched. CDR1 is MNHNY and CDR2 is SVGAGI in the germline V gene (reference sequence). This CDR3 has 15 amino acids. Written as DNA, the CDR3 is TGTGCCAGCAGTTCCCGGGACAGGGGGCTTGAGACCCAGTACTTC. Translation gives CASSSRDRGLETQYF.

The rearrangement links TRBV28 to TRBJ1-5; D is possibly TRBD1 (5 bases). Trimming took 1 base from V and 4 from J, leaving 8 bases between them. CDR1 and CDR2 from the germline V gene are MDHEN and SYDVKM. The length of the CDR3 is 14 residues. The CDR3 DNA reads as TGTGCCAGCAGTTTATTGACAGTAAATCAGCCCCAGCATTTT. Translation: CASSLLTVNQPQHF.

The DNA of the CDR3 is TGTGCCAGCAGCCTCACCCGGGAGGGCTACGAGCAGTACTTC. Translation: CASSLTREGYEQYF. The chain recombines TRBV4-2 with TRBJ2-7; 8 bases agree with TRBD2. Germline V gives CDR1 LGHNA, CDR2 YNFKEQ. The CDR3 contains 14 residues. After removal of 4 bases from V and 3 bases from J, the junction contained 5 bases not matched to a gene.

This clone was seen just once. This chain links TRBV9 with TRBJ1-2; 7 nucleotides match TRBD1. CDR1 SGDLS and CDR2 YYNGEE come from the germline V gene. This CDR3 spans 12 amino acids. V lost 3 bases to trimming and J lost 13 bases; unmatched junction nucleotides: 9. CDR3 bases: TGTGCCAGCAGCGCCCCAGGGGGTCATTCCACCTTC. Its translation is CASSAPGGHSTF. The whole variable domain, filled in from reference TRBV9 and TRBJ1-2, reads DSGVTQTPKHLITATGQRVTLRCSPRSGDLSVYWYQQSLDQGLQFLIQYYNGEERAKGNILERFSAQQFPDLHSELNLSSLELGDSALYFCASSAPGGHSTFGSGTRLTVV.

To note about this clone: A junction boundary mismatches the germline segment, possibly from a read error. The J gene is TRBJ2-5, the V gene TRBV6-5; the D gene is possibly TRBD1 (5 bases). Germline V CDR1 and CDR2: MNHEY, SVGAGI. This CDR3 is built from 14 residues. This chain's CDR3 is CASGYNPGSETQYF. The CDR3 nucleotides are TGTGCCAGCGGTTATAACCCAGGGTCGGAGACCCAGTACTTC.

The sample holds one count of this clone. This chain links TRBV7-2 with TRBJ2-1; D is ambiguous. The CDR3 runs 14 residues. Deletions cut 2 bases from V and 2 bases from J, with 7 bases between. The germline V gene encodes CDR1 SGHTA and CDR2 FQGNSA. The CDR3 nucleotides read TGTGCCAGCAGCTTACAGGTAACCTACAATGAGCAGTTCTTC. Translation gives CASSLQVTYNEQFF.

The chain uses TRBV14 and TRBJ2-3; 8 bases map to TRBD1. With 2 bases clipped from V and 1 base from J, the junction kept 2 bases outside the gene matches. Germline assignment: CDR1 SGHDN and CDR2 FVKESK. The length of the CDR3 is 15 residues. CDR3 protein: CASSQWGQGTDTQYF. The DNA for the CDR3 is TGTGCCAGCAGCCAATGGGGACAGGGCACAGATACGCAGTATTTT.

As concerns this clone: The sample holds other DNA sequences that translate to the same CDR3. The V gene is TRBV5-4, the J gene TRBJ2-5; 7 nucleotides line up with TRBD2. Trimming cost V 5 bases and J 5 bases; bases outside gene matches: 9. The CDR3 is 14 amino acids. Germline CDR1 reads SGHNT; CDR2 reads YYREEE (reference sequence). The CDR3, as DNA: TGTGCCAGCAGTTATGGAAGCGGGGTGGAGACCCAGTACTTC. Translation: CASSYGSGVETQYF.

The chain joins TRBV5-1 to TRBJ1-1; D is uncertain. V was cut by 0 bases and J by 1 base, with 10 bases left in between. CDR3 size: 15 residues. Germline lookup yields CDR1 SGHRS and CDR2 YFSETQ. The CDR3 region is CASSLEPGANTEAFF. CDR3 coding DNA: TGCGCCAGCAGCTTGGAACCGGGAGCGAACACTGAAGCTTTCTTT.

This chain links TRBV2 with TRBJ1-4; D is unresolved. Germline V gives CDR1 SNHLY, CDR2 FYNNEI. V was trimmed by 8 bases and J by 8 bases, leaving 9 bases between them. The length of the CDR3 is 11 residues. This CDR3 is CASLRVEKLFF. The CDR3 region has the DNA TGTGCCAGCCTCAGAGTCGAAAAACTGTTTTTT.